One and the same sample provided the 16 T cell receptor beta chains below, sequenced in a study of cytomegalovirus exposure and HLA in healthy donors. PCR amplification relied on 60 Vbeta primers (plus 13 Jbeta primers). This table comes from immunoSEQ multiplex PCR, and its TCRdb copy is limited to in-frame clones, with some not included. The sample holds about 69,000 clones, about 76% seen once. Sequenced input: PBMCs. The receptors were gathered from a man between 18 and 29 years old in good health and CMV-seronegative.

V usage is TRBV18 and J usage is TRBJ1-1; the D gene is possibly TRBD1 (5 bases). From germline, CDR1 is KGHSH and CDR2 LQKENI. The ends were cut back, 4 bases at V and 1 base at J, with 13 bases in the middle. The CDR3 extends over 15 amino acids. CDR3 protein: CASSRTQWRNTEAFF. Written as DNA, the CDR3 is TGTGCCAGCTCACGGACACAGTGGAGGAACACTGAAGCTTTCTTT.

This clone was counted between two and nine times. The chain uses TRBV2 and TRBJ2-5, with a tentative D call TRBD2 (6 bases). Germline lookup yields CDR1 SNHLY and CDR2 FYNNEI. The CDR3 length is 14 residues. Trimming stripped 4 bases from V and 5 bases from J, with 14 bases between. This CDR3 is CASSVITSLETQYF. The CDR3 region has the DNA TGTGCCAGCAGTGTAATTACTAGCTTGGAGACCCAGTACTTC.

V is TRBV11-1 and J is TRBJ2-2, with D perhaps TRBD2 (6 bases). This CDR3 spans 16 amino acids. Trimming took off 4 bases at V and 7 bases at J, with 19 bases between the two ends. Germline V gives CDR1 SGHAT, CDR2 FQDESV (reference sequence). This CDR3 is CASSSTRGRLGGELFF. As DNA, the CDR3 is TGTGCCAGCAGCTCAACCCGAGGGAGGTTGGGCGGGGAGCTGTTTTTT.

The V call is TRBV4-3, the J call TRBJ1-6, with D maybe TRBD1 (5 bases). Germline-derived CDR1 and CDR2 are LGHNA and YSLEER. The CDR3 totals 15 residues. V gave up 2 bases and J gave up 7 bases, with 12 bases separating them. CDR3 nucleotides: TGCGCCAGCAGCCAATCCGACAGCAAGAATTCACCCCTCCACTTT. Its translation: CASSQSDSKNSPLHF.

V is TRBV15 and J is TRBJ2-3; possibly TRBD2 for D (6 bases). This CDR3 has 15 residues. Germline CDR1 reads LNHNV; CDR2 reads YYDKDF (reference sequence). Trimming cost V 0 bases and J 0 bases, with 7 bases left between them. In DNA form, the CDR3 reads TGTGCCACCAGCAGAGACCGGGGGAGCACAGATACGCAGTATTTT. Encoded protein: CATSRDRGSTDTQYF.

J is TRBJ1-5 and V is TRBV5-6, with 9 positions matching TRBD1. The CDR3 spans 17 residues. J gave up 2 bases and V 2 bases, and 8 bases lay outside the gene matches. From germline, CDR1 is SGHDT and CDR2 YYEEEE. CDR3 protein: CASSFNRGRWGNQPQHF. In nucleotides, the CDR3 is TGTGCCAGCAGCTTTAACAGGGGGCGTTGGGGCAATCAGCCCCAGCATTTT.

The V gene is TRBV7-9, the J gene TRBJ2-7; D is perhaps TRBD1 (5 bases). CDR3 length: 13 residues. V was pared by 6 bases and J by 3 bases, with 12 bases between. CDR1 and CDR2 from the germline V gene are SEHNR and FQNEAQ (reference sequence). The CDR3 here is CASSRVGVYEQYF. The DNA for the CDR3 is TGTGCCAGCAGTCGCGTAGGGGTCTACGAGCAGTACTTC.

Regarding this clone: A junction boundary mismatches the germline segment, possibly from a read error. V is TRBV7-9 and J is TRBJ1-3, with 7 bases identical to TRBD1. Germline values: CDR1 SEHNR, CDR2 FQNEAQ (reference sequence). This CDR3 is built from 11 residues. In DNA form, the CDR3 reads TGTGCCAGCAGCTGGGGGACAGAACTGGATTTT. Amino acid sequence: CASSWGTELDF.

The gene calls are TRBV7-3 and TRBJ1-2; 7 positions match TRBD1. The V and J ends lost 3 bases and 6 bases, in that order; junction bases with no gene match: 25. The length of the CDR3 is 20 residues. Looked up from germline, CDR1 is SGHTA and CDR2 is FQGTGA. The CDR3 DNA follows: TGTGCCAGCAGCTTCTTGAGGGGGCGTAGAACGAGGGCTGTATCGGATGGCTACACCTTC. Its translation: CASSFLRGRRTRAVSDGYTF.

The rearrangement uses TRBV7-9 and TRBJ2-5, with 8 nucleotides matching TRBD1. CDR1 and CDR2 from the germline V gene are SEHNR and FQNEAQ (reference sequence). The CDR3 sequence is 15 residues long. The V gene end was trimmed by 8 bases and the J gene end by 7 bases; junction bases not matched to a gene: 15. The CDR3 region has the DNA TGTGCCAGCCGAACCATCAGGGGGCGCGTCGGGACCCAGTACTTC. Amino acids: CASRTIRGRVGTQYF. Combining the CDR3 with reference TRBV7-9 and TRBJ2-5 gives the whole variable domain DTGVSQNPRHKITKRGQNVTFRCDPISEHNRLYWYRQTLGQGPEFLTYFQNEAQLEKSRLLSDRFSAERPKGSFSTLEIQRTEQGDSAMYLCASRTIRGRVGTQYFGPGTRLLVL.

The V and J genes are TRBV6-5 and TRBJ2-3, with D hard to call. With 8 bases removed from V and 7 bases from J, the gap between germline ends came to 10 bases. CDR1 MNHEY and CDR2 SVGAGI come from the germline V gene. CDR3 length equals 11 residues. The CDR3 nucleotides read TGTGCCAGCGGTAGTGTAAATACGCAGTATTTT. It yields the protein CASGSVNTQYF.

The J gene is TRBJ1-5, the V gene TRBV30; maybe TRBD1 (5 bases). The germline V and J ends were trimmed by 2 bases and 3 bases, with 17 bases remaining between them. CDR1 and CDR2 from the germline V gene are GTSNPN and SVGIG (reference sequence). CDR3 length: 16 amino acids. CDR3 in DNA: TGTGCCTGGAGTACTCACACGGGACTGGACAATCAGCCCCAGCATTTT. It specifies CAWSTHTGLDNQPQHF.

This clone has more than one count but fewer than ten. V is TRBV27 and J is TRBJ1-1; 9 bases align to TRBD1. This CDR3 spans 17 amino acids. The J segment lost 1 base and the V segment lost 3 bases, leaving 9 bases of the junction unmatched. Germline V CDR1 and CDR2: MNHEY, SMNVEV (reference sequence). The DNA for the CDR3 is TGTGCCAGCAGTTTCGATAACAGGGGGCAGGGGAACACTGAAGCTTTCTTT. Encoded protein: CASSFDNRGQGNTEAFF.

The V and J genes are TRBV5-5 and TRBJ1-4; a possible D gene is TRBD1 (6 bases). Per the germline V gene, CDR1 is SGHKS and CDR2 is YYEKEE (reference sequence). V dropped 4 bases and J dropped 6 bases, with 10 bases sitting between them. This CDR3 contains 13 residues. CDR3 nucleotides: TGTGCCAGCAGCCTATGGACAGATGAAAAACTGTTTTTT. It codes for CASSLWTDEKLFF. The full variable domain, completed using reference TRBV5-5 and TRBJ1-4, is DAGVTQSPTHLIKTRGQQVTLRCSPISGHKSVSWYQQVLGQGPQFIFQYYEKEERGRGNFPDRFSARQFPNYSSELNVNALLLGDSALYLCASSLWTDEKLFFGSGTQLSVL.

The chain combines TRBV19 with TRBJ2-1; 9 bases match TRBD1. Trimming at V came to 6 bases and at J to 7 bases, leaving 13 bases not matched to a gene. The CDR3 totals 16 residues. CDR1 is LNHDA, CDR2 SQIVND, per germline (reference sequence). CDR3 coding DNA: TGTGCCAGTAGCCATACCGGGACAGGGAATGTGAATGAGCAGTTCTTC. This translates into CASSHTGTGNVNEQFF.

In this sample, this clone turned up once. The rearrangement joins TRBV5-3 to TRBJ2-5; no definite D call. TRBV5-3 is identified as an open reading frame with a role that is uncertain. V was trimmed by 4 bases and J by 2 bases, leaving 3 bases between them. This CDR3 is built from 11 residues. The CDR3 DNA is TGTGCCAGAAGCGTACAAGAGACCCAGTACTTC. As protein: CARSVQETQYF.